Listed below are T cell receptor beta chains from one sample, sequenced in a study of PD-1 blockade in mismatch repair-deficient tumors. Some clones are missing from TCRdb's copy, which holds only in-frame ones; the method was immunoSEQ multiplex PCR. The sample consists of about 130,000 clones, approximately 91% of them appearing once. Material: peripheral blood, obtained 72 weeks after starting pembrolizumab. These receptors were taken from an adult with mismatch repair-deficient cancer. CDR3s include the opening cysteine and the closing phenylalanine or tryptophan. A D gene is named only where the DNA matches it firmly. Some rows mark clone size as missing; the rest say once, few, many or name a class of expanded clone.

v_call,j_call,clone_size,d_call,cdr3_aa,cdr3_nt
TRBV30,TRBJ2-3,-,TRBD1,CAWRDRGPVDTQYF,TGTGCCTGGCGGGACAGGGGGCCGGTAGATACGCAGTATTTT
TRBV29-1,TRBJ2-3,-,TRBD2,CSVDDLAGTDTQYF,TGCAGCGTTGATGATCTAGCGGGCACAGATACGCAGTATTTT
TRBV5-6,TRBJ1-1,-,-,CASSFGTEAFF,TGTGCCAGCAGCTTCGGGACAGAAGCTTTCTTT
TRBV5-1,TRBJ2-3,-,TRBD1,CASSSRQGVSDTQYF,TGCGCCAGCAGCTCACGACAGGGGGTTTCAGATACGCAGTATTTT
TRBV19,TRBJ1-2,-,-,CASSITDNYGYTF,TGTGCCAGTAGTATAACAGATAACTATGGCTACACCTTC
TRBV5-4,TRBJ2-5,-,-,CASSLGGAQGETQYF,TGTGCCAGCAGCTTGGGAGGGGCCCAGGGGGAGACCCAGTACTTC
TRBV7-9,TRBJ2-2,-,-,CASSLDYPGELFF,TGTGCCAGCAGCTTAGACTACCCCGGGGAGCTGTTTTTT
TRBV4-3,TRBJ2-3,-,-,CASSAVWVYTDTQYF,TGCGCCAGCTCCGCTGTATGGGTCTACACAGATACGCAGTATTTT
TRBV19,TRBJ1-5,-,TRBD1,CARRDRDRVHQPQHF,TGTGCCAGGCGGGACCGGGACAGGGTTCATCAGCCCCAGCATTTT
TRBV4-3,TRBJ1-4,-,-,CASSQGTATNEKLFF,TGCGCCAGCAGCCAGGGGACGGCAACTAATGAAAAACTGTTTTTT
TRBV19,TRBJ1-3,few,-,CASSRNTNSGNTIYF,TGTGCCAGTAGTAGGAACACCAACTCTGGAAACACCATATATTTT
TRBV11-2,TRBJ2-1,-,TRBD1,CASSLRQGAPDEQFF,TGTGCCAGCAGCCTGAGACAGGGGGCGCCCGATGAGCAGTTCTTC
TRBV5-1,TRBJ2-5,-,TRBD2,CASNTGIGTRETQYF,TGCGCCAGCAACACCGGGATAGGGACTAGGGAGACCCAGTACTTC
TRBV9,TRBJ2-7,-,TRBD1,CASTPGTGETYEQYF,TGTGCCAGCACCCCCGGGACAGGGGAGACCTACGAGCAGTACTTC
TRBV7-9,TRBJ2-3,-,-,CASSFGGSTDTQYF,TGTGCCAGCAGCTTTGGAGGTAGCACAGATACGCAGTATTTT
TRBV25-1,TRBJ2-6,-,-,CASSVGAGANVLTF,TGTGCCAGCAGTGTAGGGGCTGGGGCCAACGTCCTGACTTTC
TRBV19,TRBJ1-2,-,-,CASSPLHVSGSGYTF,TGTGCCAGTAGTCCTCTCCATGTATCAGGATCTGGCTACACCTTC
TRBV30,TRBJ2-5,-,TRBD2,CAWSVPRTSGGGGETQYF,TGTGCCTGGAGTGTACCTAGGACTAGCGGAGGTGGGGGAGAGACCCAGTACTTC
TRBV28,TRBJ2-7,few,-,CASSYSYEQYF,TGTGCCAGCAGTTACTCCTACGAGCAGTACTTC
TRBV7-8,TRBJ2-2,-,TRBD2,CASSLGKTSGRLTGELFF,TGTGCCAGCAGCTTAGGGAAGACTAGCGGGAGGTTGACCGGGGAGCTGTTTTTT
TRBV10-2,TRBJ2-5,once,TRBD1,CASTATGEETQYF,TGCGCCAGCACCGCGACAGGGGAAGAGACCCAGTACTTC
TRBV10-3,TRBJ2-3,-,TRBD2,CAISDTWLAGVEDTDTQYF,TGTGCCATCAGTGATACATGGCTAGCGGGAGTTGAGGATACAGATACGCAGTATTTT
TRBV7-2,TRBJ2-1,-,TRBD2,CASSSGTSGRANEQFF,TGTGCCAGCAGCTCGGGGACTAGCGGGAGGGCCAATGAGCAGTTCTTC
TRBV27,TRBJ2-7,-,-,CASSLGGALNYEQYF,TGTGCCAGCAGTTTAGGAGGGGCCCTTAACTACGAGCAGTACTTC
TRBV5-1,TRBJ1-1,-,-,CASSLTGLGMNTEAFF,TGCGCCAGCAGCTTAACAGGGTTGGGTATGAACACTGAAGCTTTCTTT
TRBV19,TRBJ2-1,-,-,CASSIEGRNEQFF,TGTGCCAGTAGTATAGAAGGACGCAATGAGCAGTTCTTC
TRBV13,TRBJ2-2,-,-,CASSLASEANTGELFF,TGTGCCAGCAGCTTAGCCTCCGAGGCGAACACCGGGGAGCTGTTTTTT
TRBV10-3,TRBJ2-7,-,-,CAISEVKGYEQYF,TGTGCCATCAGTGAGGTTAAAGGCTACGAGCAGTACTTC
TRBV30,TRBJ2-2,-,-,CAWSVQGGHTGELFF,TGTGCCTGGAGTGTACAAGGCGGACACACCGGGGAGCTGTTTTTT
TRBV6-6,TRBJ2-5,-,-,CASSNLGLAGETQYF,TGTGCCAGCAGTAACCTGGGGCTAGCAGGGGAGACCCAGTACTTC
TRBV13,TRBJ2-3,-,-,CASSYNKRDPEGTTTDTQYF,TGTGCCAGCAGCTACAATAAACGGGACCCAGAGGGGACAACGACAGATACGCAGTATTTT
TRBV20-1,TRBJ1-1,-,-,CSGLGWPEAFF,TGCAGTGGACTGGGGTGGCCTGAAGCTTTCTTT
TRBV30,TRBJ2-1,-,TRBD2,CAWSVTGTSDEQFF,TGTGCCTGGAGTGTTACCGGGACTAGCGATGAGCAGTTCTTC
TRBV9,TRBJ2-7,-,-,CASSVGFHRIGSYEQYF,TGTGCCAGCAGCGTAGGTTTTCACAGGATAGGCTCCTACGAGCAGTACTTC
TRBV19,TRBJ1-1,-,-,CASTWGRMNTEAFF,TGTGCCAGCACATGGGGACGGATGAACACTGAAGCTTTCTTT
TRBV7-8,TRBJ2-2,-,-,CASSPDRTGELFF,TGTGCCAGCAGCCCCGACAGGACCGGGGAGCTGTTTTTT
TRBV5-1,TRBJ1-2,-,TRBD1,CASSLPGTGRYGYTF,TGCGCCAGCAGCTTACCTGGGACAGGTCGTTATGGCTACACCTTC
TRBV6-5,TRBJ2-7,-,TRBD1,CASSYAGQGTYEQYF,TGTGCCAGCAGCTACGCGGGACAGGGCACCTACGAGCAGTACTTC
TRBV9,TRBJ1-5,-,TRBD1,CASSVGQGPNQPQHF,TGTGCCAGCAGCGTGGGACAGGGACCCAATCAGCCCCAGCATTTT
TRBV10-3,TRBJ2-1,-,-,CAISESEDYQTNEQFF,TGTGCCATCAGTGAGTCGGAGGACTACCAAACCAATGAGCAGTTCTTC
TRBV7-9,TRBJ2-1,few,TRBD2,CASSIGTSGRWDEQFF,TGTGCCAGCAGTATCGGGACTAGCGGGAGATGGGATGAGCAGTTCTTC
TRBV6-5,TRBJ2-3,-,-,CASTQEGDTQYF,TGTGCCAGCACCCAAGAGGGAGATACGCAGTATTTT
TRBV6-6,TRBJ1-4,few,-,CASSYPGRQNEKLFF,TGTGCCAGCAGTTACCCGGGACGGCAGAATGAAAAACTGTTTTTT
TRBV2,TRBJ1-3,-,-,CASSDPGRGSSGNTIYF,TGTGCCAGCAGTGATCCGGGCAGGGGTTCATCCGGAAACACCATATATTTT
TRBV7-9,TRBJ1-1,-,-,CASQFRDTEAFF,TGTGCCAGCCAGTTCAGGGACACTGAAGCTTTCTTT
TRBV4-3,TRBJ2-7,-,-,CASSQRQGRASGKPSYEQYF,TGCGCCAGCAGCCAACGACAGGGGAGGGCTAGCGGTAAACCCTCCTACGAGCAGTACTTC
TRBV27,TRBJ2-1,-,TRBD2,CASSSPGLASQNEQFF,TGTGCCAGCAGTTCCCCGGGACTAGCATCCCAGAATGAGCAGTTCTTC
TRBV9,TRBJ2-1,-,-,CASSPRPKGLTYNEQFF,TGTGCCAGCAGCCCCCGTCCTAAGGGACTGACCTACAATGAGCAGTTCTTC
TRBV30,TRBJ2-4,-,-,CAWSTTENIQYF,TGTGCCTGGAGTACTACTGAAAACATTCAGTACTTC
TRBV5-1,TRBJ2-7,few,TRBD2,CASSEGLISYEQYF,TGCGCCAGCAGCGAGGGACTAATCTCCTACGAGCAGTACTTC
TRBV28,TRBJ1-5,-,-,CASSLRGRDQPQHF,TGTGCCAGCAGTTTACGGGGTCGCGATCAGCCCCAGCATTTT
TRBV4-1,TRBJ2-1,-,-,CASSQEAYLTYNEQFF,TGCGCCAGCAGCCAAGAGGCGTACCTTACCTACAATGAGCAGTTCTTC
TRBV6-5,TRBJ2-1,-,-,CASSYSREQFF,TGTGCCAGCAGTTACTCGCGTGAGCAGTTCTTC
TRBV6-6,TRBJ2-7,-,-,CASSSLSGSPSYEQYF,TGTGCCAGCAGTTCCCTCAGCGGGTCCCCCTCCTACGAGCAGTACTTC